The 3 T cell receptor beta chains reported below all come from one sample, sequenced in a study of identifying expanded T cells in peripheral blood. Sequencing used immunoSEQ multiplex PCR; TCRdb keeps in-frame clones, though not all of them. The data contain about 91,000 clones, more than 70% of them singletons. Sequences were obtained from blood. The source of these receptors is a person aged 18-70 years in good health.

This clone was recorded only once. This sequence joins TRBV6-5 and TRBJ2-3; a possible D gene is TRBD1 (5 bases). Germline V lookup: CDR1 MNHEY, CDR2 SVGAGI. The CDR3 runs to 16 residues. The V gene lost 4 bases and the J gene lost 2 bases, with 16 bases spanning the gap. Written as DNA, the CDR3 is TGTGCCAGCAGTTCCCCGGAAGGGGCAAACACAGATACGCAGTATTTT. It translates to CASSSPEGANTDTQYF.

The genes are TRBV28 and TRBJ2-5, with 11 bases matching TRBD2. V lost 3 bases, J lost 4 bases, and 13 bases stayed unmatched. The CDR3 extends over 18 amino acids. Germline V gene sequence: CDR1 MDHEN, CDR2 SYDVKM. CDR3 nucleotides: TGTGCCAGCAGTTTCTCACCCATTCGACTAGCGGGAACAGAGACCCAGTACTTC. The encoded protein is CASSFSPIRLAGTETQYF.

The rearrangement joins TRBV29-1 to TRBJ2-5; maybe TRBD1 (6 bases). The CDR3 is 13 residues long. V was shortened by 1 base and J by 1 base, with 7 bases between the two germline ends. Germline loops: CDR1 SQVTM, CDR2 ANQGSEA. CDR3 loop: CSVEVDSQETQYF. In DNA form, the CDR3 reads TGCAGCGTTGAAGTGGACAGCCAAGAGACCCAGTACTTC.